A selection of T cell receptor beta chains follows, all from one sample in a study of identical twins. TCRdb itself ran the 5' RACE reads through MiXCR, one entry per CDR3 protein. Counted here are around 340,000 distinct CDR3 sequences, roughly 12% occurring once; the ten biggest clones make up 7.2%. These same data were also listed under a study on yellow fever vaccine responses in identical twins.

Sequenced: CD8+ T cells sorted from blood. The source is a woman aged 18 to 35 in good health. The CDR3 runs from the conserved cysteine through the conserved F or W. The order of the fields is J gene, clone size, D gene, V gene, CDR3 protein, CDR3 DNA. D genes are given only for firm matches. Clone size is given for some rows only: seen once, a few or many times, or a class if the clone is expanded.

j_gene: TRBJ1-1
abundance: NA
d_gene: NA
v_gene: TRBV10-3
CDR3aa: CAISESREPNTEAFF
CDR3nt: TGTGCCATCAGTGAGTCGCGGGAGCCGAACACTGAAGCTTTCTTT

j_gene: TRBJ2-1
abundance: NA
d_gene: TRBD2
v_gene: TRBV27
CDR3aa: CASSFLAGVSSYNEQFF
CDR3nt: TGTGCCAGCAGTTTTTTAGCGGGAGTTAGTTCCTACAATGAGCAGTTCTTC

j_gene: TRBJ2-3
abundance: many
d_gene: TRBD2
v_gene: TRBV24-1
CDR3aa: CATSELAGADTQYF
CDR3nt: TGTGCCACCAGTGAACTAGCGGGAGCAGATACGCAGTATTTT

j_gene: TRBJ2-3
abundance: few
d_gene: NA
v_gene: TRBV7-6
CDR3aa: CASSLSPPAGVTDTQYF
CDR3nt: TGTGCCAGCAGCTTAAGTCCCCCGGCGGGCGTAACAGATACGCAGTATTTT

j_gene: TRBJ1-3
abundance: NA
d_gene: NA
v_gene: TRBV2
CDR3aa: CASELDSGNTIYF
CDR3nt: TGTGCCAGCGAGCTCGACTCTGGAAACACCATATATTTT

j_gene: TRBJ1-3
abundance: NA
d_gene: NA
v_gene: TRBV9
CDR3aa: CASSTDGSGNTIYF
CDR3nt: TGTGCCAGCAGCACAGACGGATCTGGAAACACCATATATTTT

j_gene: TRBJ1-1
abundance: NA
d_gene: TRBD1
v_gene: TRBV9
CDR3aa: CASRAGTGATEAFF
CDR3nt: TGTGCCAGCAGAGCCGGGACAGGGGCGACTGAAGCTTTCTTT

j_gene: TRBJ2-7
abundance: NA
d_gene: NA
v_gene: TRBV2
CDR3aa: CASSSRSESYEQYF
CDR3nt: TGTGCCAGCAGTTCCCGGTCCGAAAGCTACGAGCAGTACTTC

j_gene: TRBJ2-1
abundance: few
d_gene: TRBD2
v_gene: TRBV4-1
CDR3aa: CASNKAVGLALSNEQFF
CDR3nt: TGCGCCAGCAACAAAGCAGTCGGACTAGCGTTATCCAATGAGCAGTTCTTC

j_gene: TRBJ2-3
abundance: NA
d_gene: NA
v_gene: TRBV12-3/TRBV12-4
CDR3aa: CASSLGWGSDDTQYF
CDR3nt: TGTGCCAGCAGTTTGGGGTGGGGGAGTGACGATACGCAGTATTTT

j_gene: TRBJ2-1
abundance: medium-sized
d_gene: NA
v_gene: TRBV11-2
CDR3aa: CASSPLVISRTDNEQFF
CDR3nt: TGTGCCAGCAGCCCGTTAGTCATCAGCCGGACGGACAATGAGCAGTTCTTC

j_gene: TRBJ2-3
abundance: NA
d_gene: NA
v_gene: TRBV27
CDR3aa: CASSFRGDTQYF
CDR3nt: TGTGCCAGCAGTTTCCGGGGGGATACGCAGTATTTT

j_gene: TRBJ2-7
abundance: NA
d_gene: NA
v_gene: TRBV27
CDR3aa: CASSFLWNDPKYEQYF
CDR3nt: TGTGCCAGCAGTTTTCTTTGGAACGACCCGAAATACGAGCAGTACTTC

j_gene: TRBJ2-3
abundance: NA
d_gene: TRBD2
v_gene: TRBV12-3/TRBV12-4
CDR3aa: CASTLAGGPPGADTQYF
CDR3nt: TGTGCCAGCACACTAGCGGGGGGGCCCCCTGGCGCAGATACGCAGTATTTT

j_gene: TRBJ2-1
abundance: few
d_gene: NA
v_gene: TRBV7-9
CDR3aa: CASRRARYGLNEQFF
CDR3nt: TGTGCCAGCAGAAGAGCCCGCTACGGGCTCAATGAGCAGTTCTTC

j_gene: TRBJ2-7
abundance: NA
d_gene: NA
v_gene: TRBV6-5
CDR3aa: CASSYSRGYEQYF
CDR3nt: TGTGCCAGCAGTTACTCTCGTGGTTACGAGCAGTACTTC

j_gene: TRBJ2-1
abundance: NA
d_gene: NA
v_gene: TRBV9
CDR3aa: CASTMRGFDNEQFF
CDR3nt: TGTGCCAGCACGATGAGGGGTTTCGACAATGAGCAGTTCTTC

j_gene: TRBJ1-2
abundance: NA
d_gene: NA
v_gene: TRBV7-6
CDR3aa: CASSSSLGRPTSF
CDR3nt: TGTGCCAGCAGCTCCAGCCTCGGGCGACCGACCTCCTTC

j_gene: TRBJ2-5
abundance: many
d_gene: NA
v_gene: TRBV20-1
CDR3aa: CSASAYEGASGVVLQETQYF
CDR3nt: TGCAGTGCTTCCGCATACGAGGGGGCTAGCGGAGTAGTATTGCAAGAGACCCAGTACTTC

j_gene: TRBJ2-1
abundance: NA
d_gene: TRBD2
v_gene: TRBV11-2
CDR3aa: CASSLGFGREGIYNEQFF
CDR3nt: TGTGCCAGCAGCTTAGGGTTCGGGCGGGAGGGCATATACAATGAGCAGTTCTTC

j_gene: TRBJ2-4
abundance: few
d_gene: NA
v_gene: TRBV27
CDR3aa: CASGSSPAPSDIQYF
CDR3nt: TGTGCCAGCGGGAGCTCTCCAGCTCCAAGCGACATTCAGTACTTC

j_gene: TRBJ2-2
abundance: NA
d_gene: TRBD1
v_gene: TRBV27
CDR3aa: CASSLYRGAVTGELFF
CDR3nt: TGTGCCAGCAGTTTATACAGGGGCGCGGTGACCGGGGAGCTGTTTTTT

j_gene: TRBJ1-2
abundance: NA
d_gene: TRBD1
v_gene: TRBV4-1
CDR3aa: CASSQKMGQGIYGYTF
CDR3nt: TGCGCCAGCAGCCAGAAAATGGGACAGGGGATCTATGGCTACACCTTC

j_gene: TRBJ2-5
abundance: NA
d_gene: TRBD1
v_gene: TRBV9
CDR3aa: CASSVGTGGTRETQYF
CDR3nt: TGTGCCAGCAGCGTAGGGACAGGGGGCACCAGGGAGACCCAGTACTTC

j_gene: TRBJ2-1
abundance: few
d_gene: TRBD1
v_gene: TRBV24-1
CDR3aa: CATSDRDRSYNEQFF
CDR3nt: TGTGCCACCAGTGATAGGGACAGGTCCTACAATGAGCAGTTCTTC

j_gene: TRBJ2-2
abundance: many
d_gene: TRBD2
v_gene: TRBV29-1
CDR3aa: CSVDTGGGTGELFF
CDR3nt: TGCAGCGTTGATACGGGAGGAGGCACCGGGGAGCTGTTTTTT

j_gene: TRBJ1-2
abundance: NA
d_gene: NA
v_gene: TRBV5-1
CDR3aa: CASSLVRGPDYGYTF
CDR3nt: TGCGCCAGCAGCTTGGTAAGAGGACCTGACTATGGCTACACCTTC

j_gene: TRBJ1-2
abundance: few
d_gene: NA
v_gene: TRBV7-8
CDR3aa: CASSPTFRTQNYGYTF
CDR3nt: TGTGCCAGCAGCCCCACGTTTCGGACGCAAAATTATGGCTACACCTTC

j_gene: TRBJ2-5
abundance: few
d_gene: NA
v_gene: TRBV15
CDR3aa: CATSRVATAQETQYF
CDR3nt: TGTGCCACCAGCAGAGTGGCGACAGCCCAAGAGACCCAGTACTTC

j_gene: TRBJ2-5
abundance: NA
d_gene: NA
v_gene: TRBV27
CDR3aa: CASSLGRVETQYF
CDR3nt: TGTGCCAGCAGTTTAGGCAGGGTGGAGACCCAGTACTTC

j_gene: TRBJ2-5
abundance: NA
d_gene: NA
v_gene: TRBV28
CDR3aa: CASSSSGTQYF
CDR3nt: NA

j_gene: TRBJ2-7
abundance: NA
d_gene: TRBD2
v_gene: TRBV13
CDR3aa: CASSRSSGRDYYEQYF
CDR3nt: TGTGCCAGCAGCCGAAGTAGCGGGAGGGATTACTACGAGCAGTACTTC

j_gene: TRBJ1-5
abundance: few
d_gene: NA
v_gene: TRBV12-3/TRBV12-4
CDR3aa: CASSFGADNQPQHF
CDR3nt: TGTGCCAGCAGTTTCGGGGCCGACAATCAGCCCCAGCATTTT

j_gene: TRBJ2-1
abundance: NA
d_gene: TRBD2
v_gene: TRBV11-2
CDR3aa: CASSLERAGAIHLYNEQFF
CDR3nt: TGTGCCAGCAGCTTAGAAAGAGCGGGAGCGATTCATTTGTACAATGAGCAGTTCTTC

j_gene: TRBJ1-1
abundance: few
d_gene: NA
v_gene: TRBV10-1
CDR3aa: CASSPGQQNTEAFF
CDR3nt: TGCGCCAGCAGCCCGGGACAACAGAACACTGAAGCTTTCTTT

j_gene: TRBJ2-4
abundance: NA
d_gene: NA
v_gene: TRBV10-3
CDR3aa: CAIMGDTENIQYF
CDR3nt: TGTGCCATCATGGGGGACACAGAAAACATTCAGTACTTC

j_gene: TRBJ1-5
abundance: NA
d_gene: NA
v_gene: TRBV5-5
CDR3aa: CASSLWAGQQPQHF
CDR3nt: TGTGCCAGCAGCTTGTGGGCAGGGCAGCAGCCCCAGCATTTT

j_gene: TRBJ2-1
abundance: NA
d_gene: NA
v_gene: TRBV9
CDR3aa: CASSVEGTSGSLDEQFF
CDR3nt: TGTGCCAGCAGCGTAGAGGGCACTAGTGGGAGTTTAGATGAGCAGTTCTTC

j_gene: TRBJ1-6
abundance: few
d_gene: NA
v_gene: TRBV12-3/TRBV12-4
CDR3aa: CASSSSRGGVGNSPLHF
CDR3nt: TGTGCCAGCAGTTCCTCCCGGGGAGGGGTCGGTAATTCACCCCTCCACTTT

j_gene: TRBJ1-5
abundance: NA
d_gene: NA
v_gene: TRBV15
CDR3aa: CATSSDRSNQPQHF
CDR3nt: TGTGCCACCAGCAGTGACCGTAGCAATCAGCCCCAGCATTTT

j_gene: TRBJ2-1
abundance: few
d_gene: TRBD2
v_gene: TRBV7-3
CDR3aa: CASSITGTSGNNEQFF
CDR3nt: TGTGCCAGCAGCATAACCGGGACTAGCGGGAACAATGAGCAGTTCTTC

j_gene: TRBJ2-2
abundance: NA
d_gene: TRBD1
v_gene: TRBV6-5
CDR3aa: CASSYLGQGGTGELFF
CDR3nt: TGTGCCAGCAGTTACCTAGGACAGGGAGGTACCGGGGAGCTGTTTTTT

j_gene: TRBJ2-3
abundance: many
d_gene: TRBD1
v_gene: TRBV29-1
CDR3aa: CSVGQGPDTQYF
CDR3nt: TGCAGCGTCGGACAGGGTCCAGATACGCAGTATTTT